The source of this T cell receptor (beta chain) is a study of blood T cells in healthy people across ages. Study in general: Capturing about one barcoded beta molecule per two T cells was achieved by template switching. Study-wide points: Those diversity estimates obtained from one million T cells were thought to be underestimates.

Then a second PCR, running roughly 6 to 11 cycles, was carried out with a sample-barcoded 5' primer and a J-beta primer mix. TCRdb independently ran MiXCR on the 5' RACE reads; one entry per CDR3 protein. The table shows some 1.6 million distinct CDR3 sequences, with about 31% occurring only once. This clonotype occurred a few times. No antigen is known for it. With 6 bases clipped from V and 5 bases from J, the junction kept 10 bases outside the gene matches. The CDR3 is made up of 15 amino acids. This TCR was recovered from a woman in her 30s in good health. Source material: blood. The V and J genes are TRBV12-3 or TRBV12-4 and TRBJ1-2; TRBD1 matches 9 bases. The CDR3 here is CASSSGTGKGYGYTF. The CDR3 DNA reads as TGTGCCAGCAGCTCCGGGACAGGGAAAGGGTATGGCTACACCTTC.